The TCR beta chain under discussion was sequenced for a study of radiation and T cells in renal cell carcinoma. Findings and caveats of the study: From baseline, blood top tumor clonotypes peaked at 2 weeks post-radiation.

Unmatched junction bases numbered 6, after V lost 2 bases and J lost 6 bases. CDR3 length: 16 residues. CDR1 MGHRA and CDR2 YSYEKL come from the germline V gene. Assay used: immunoSEQ multiplex PCR; TCRdb lists only in-frame clones, some missing. The sample has about 140,000 clones, 70% to 90% seen once. The time point was: baseline pretreatment blood. As to treatment: 15 Gy SBRT to primary tumor, nephrectomy 4 weeks later. Radiation-treated patients gave blood at baseline, week 2 and week 4. The patient's renal cell carcinoma had clear cell pathology. In regard to this clone: Its matching antigen is unknown.

This specimen was blood, taken from a patient whose treatment included radiotherapy and nephrectomy. The clonotype originates from a woman aged 45-65 years with renal cell carcinoma. V and J are TRBV4-1 and TRBJ2-2; 10 bases map to TRBD1. CDR3 nucleotide sequence: TGCGCCAGCAGCCAATGGGACAGGGGCGGAGCCGGGGAGCTGTTTTTT. It encodes CASSQWDRGGAGELFF.